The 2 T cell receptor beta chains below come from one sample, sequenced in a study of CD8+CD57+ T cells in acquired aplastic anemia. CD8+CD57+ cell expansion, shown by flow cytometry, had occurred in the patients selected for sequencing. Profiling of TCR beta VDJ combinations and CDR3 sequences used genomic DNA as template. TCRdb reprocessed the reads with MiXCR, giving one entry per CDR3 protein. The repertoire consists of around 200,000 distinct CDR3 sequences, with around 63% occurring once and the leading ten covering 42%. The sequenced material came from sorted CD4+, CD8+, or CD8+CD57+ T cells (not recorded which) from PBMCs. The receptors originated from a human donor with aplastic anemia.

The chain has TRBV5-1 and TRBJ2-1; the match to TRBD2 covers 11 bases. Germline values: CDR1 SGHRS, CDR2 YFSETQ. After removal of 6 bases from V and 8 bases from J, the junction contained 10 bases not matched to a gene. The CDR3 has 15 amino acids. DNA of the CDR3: TGCGCCAGCAACCCGACTAGCGGGGTAGTGTATGAGCAGTTCTTC. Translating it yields CASNPTSGVVYEQFF. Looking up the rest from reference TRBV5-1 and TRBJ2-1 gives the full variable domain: KAGVTQTPRYLIKTRGQQVTLSCSPISGHRSVSWYQQTPGQGLQFLFEYFSETQRNKGNFPGRFSGRQFSNSRSEMNVSTLELGDSALYLCASNPTSGVVYEQFFGPGTRLTVL.

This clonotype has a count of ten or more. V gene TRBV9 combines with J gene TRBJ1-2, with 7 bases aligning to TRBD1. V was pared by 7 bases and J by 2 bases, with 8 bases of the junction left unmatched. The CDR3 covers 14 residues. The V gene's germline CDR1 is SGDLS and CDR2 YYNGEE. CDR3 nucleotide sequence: TGTGCCAGCGGCTTACAGGGGATGAACTATGGCTACACCTTC. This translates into CASGLQGMNYGYTF. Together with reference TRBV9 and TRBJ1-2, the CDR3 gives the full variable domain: DSGVTQTPKHLITATGQRVTLRCSPRSGDLSVYWYQQSLDQGLQFLIQYYNGEERAKGNILERFSAQQFPDLHSELNLSSLELGDSALYFCASGLQGMNYGYTFGSGTRLTVV.